This T cell receptor beta chain was observed in a study of cytomegalovirus exposure and HLA in healthy donors. CDR3 size: 17 residues. Losses at the gene ends were 6 bases for V and 5 bases for J; bases not matched to a gene: 8. Germline values: CDR1 SNHLY, CDR2 FYNNEI. 60 Vbeta and 13 Jbeta primers were used in PCR. Repertoires were generated with immunoSEQ multiplex PCR, while TCRdb's copy carries only in-frame clones and drops some. The sample includes 90,000 to 130,000 clones, around 80% of them seen just once. Sequenced input: PBMCs. The sequence came from a woman between 18 and 29 years old in good health and CMV-seropositive. The chain employs TRBV2 and TRBJ2-2, with TRBD2 identical over 14 bases. CDR3 sequence: CASSKGTSGRGTGELFF. The CDR3, as DNA: TGTGCCAGCAGCAAAGGGACTAGCGGGAGAGGAACCGGGGAGCTGTTTTTT.